This is a list of T cell receptor beta chains from one sample in a study of blood T cell repertoires in COVID-19. TCRdb keeps only in-frame clones here, not all; method: immunoSEQ multiplex PCR. The sample consists of around 300,000 clones, around 91% of them appearing once. Sequencing used PBMCs or T cells enriched from blood (not recorded which). Receptor source: a woman under 30 who had recovered from COVID-19. Each CDR3 is given with its conserved first and last residue. Each record gives: clone size, J gene, V gene, D gene, CDR3 DNA, CDR3 protein. A D gene is named only where the DNA matches it firmly. Clone size is given for some rows only: seen once, a few or many times, or a class if the clone is expanded.

>NA|TRBJ1-1|TRBV19|TRBD1
TGTGCCAGTAGTTCGGGACAGTGGAAGGTGTGGACTGAAGCTTTCTTT
CASSSGQWKVWTEAFF
>NA|TRBJ1-4|TRBV4-2|TRBD1
TGTGCCAGCAGCCAAGAGGTTCCAGGGGGTGGTGAAAAACTGTTTTTT
CASSQEVPGGGEKLFF
>NA|TRBJ1-2|TRBV7-9|NA
TGTGCCAGCAGCAAGGCAAGGGGCTCCGCTAACTATGGCTACACCTTC
CASSKARGSANYGYTF
>NA|TRBJ1-1|TRBV5-4|NA
TGTGCCAGCAGCAGCGGGGAGATGGTCCTGAACACTGAAGCTTTCTTT
CASSSGEMVLNTEAFF
>NA|TRBJ1-2|TRBV7-9|TRBD1
TGTGCCAGCAGCTTTGAGACAGGGACATCTAACTATGGCTACACCTTC
CASSFETGTSNYGYTF
>NA|TRBJ1-3|TRBV12-5|NA
TGTGCTAGTGGCCGAGTGAGCTCTGGAAACACCATATATTTT
CASGRVSSGNTIYF
>NA|TRBJ1-1|TRBV24-1|TRBD1
TGTGCCACGCGGGACAGCGCGAACACTGAAGCTTTCTTT
CATRDSANTEAFF
>NA|TRBJ2-1|TRBV25-1|NA
TGTGCCAGCAGCCGGGGGGCCTATGAGCAGTTCTTC
CASSRGAYEQFF
>NA|TRBJ1-1|TRBV19|NA
TGTGCCAGTAGAATAACGGGGATCAACACTGAAGCTTTCTTT
CASRITGINTEAFF
>NA|TRBJ1-5|TRBV5-6|TRBD1
TGTGCCAGCAGTGCGGGACAGGGTGGGCAGCCCCAGCATTTT
CASSAGQGGQPQHF
>NA|TRBJ2-7|TRBV3-1/TRBV3-2|NA
TGTGCCAGCAGCCAAGAACCGGGTGCCGGCTACGAGCAGTACTTC
CASSQEPGAGYEQYF
>few|TRBJ2-3|TRBV7-2|TRBD2
TGTGCCAGCAGCTCCCGGGGGGGGCCAGATACGCAGTATTTT
CASSSRGGPDTQYF
>NA|TRBJ1-5|TRBV2|NA
TGTGCCAGCAGTGCGGACAGTCACAGAGAGCATTTT
CASSADSHREHF
>NA|TRBJ1-5|TRBV30|NA
TGTGCCTGGAATCCGGGTCCATTCAATCAGCCCCAGCATTTT
CAWNPGPFNQPQHF
>NA|TRBJ2-3|TRBV5-1|TRBD2
TGCGCCAGCAGCTTGGCTAGCGGGGGAGCAGATACGCAGTATTTT
CASSLASGGADTQYF
>NA|TRBJ1-5|TRBV19|NA
TGTGCCAGTAGTAGTCACACCTCTAATCAGCCCCAGCATTTT
CASSSHTSNQPQHF
>NA|TRBJ1-6|TRBV19|TRBD1
TGTGCCAGCCAGGACAGGGAGGGCTATAATTCACCCCTCCACTTT
CASQDREGYNSPLHF
>NA|TRBJ2-5|TRBV5-1|NA
TGCGCCAGCAGCTTGACCGGGTACCAAGAGACCCAGTACTTC
CASSLTGYQETQYF
>NA|TRBJ1-2|TRBV5-1|TRBD1
TGCGCCAGCAGCTTGCCCGGGACAGGGAAAGGCTACACCTTC
CASSLPGTGKGYTF
>NA|TRBJ1-1|TRBV7-9|NA
TGTGCCAGCAGCCCCCCCAGGGCCGAGAACACTGAAGCTTTCTTT
CASSPPRAENTEAFF
>NA|TRBJ1-6|TRBV19|TRBD1
TGTGCCAGTACCATATTGGACAGGGGGCTAGCTTCACCCCTCCACTTT
CASTILDRGLASPLHF
>NA|TRBJ1-2|TRBV5-1|NA
TGCGCCAGCAGCTTGGTATCCGGTAACTATGGCTACACCTTC
CASSLVSGNYGYTF
>NA|TRBJ2-1|TRBV6-5|NA
TGTGCCAGCAGTATATGGCAGGGGGGCGAGCAGTTCTTC
CASSIWQGGEQFF